The clone carrying this TCR beta chain has a handful of counts. What it recognizes is unknown. This entry is derived from a study of blood T cells in healthy people across ages. Findings and limits, study-wide: Estimates based on one million T cells were treated as lower bounds. Observed TCR beta diversity per million T cells went down as age went up. This fall followed a roughly linear course with age.

A J-beta primer mix and a sample-barcoded 5' primer were used in a second PCR of roughly 7 to 12 cycles. TCRdb reanalysed the 5' RACE reads using MiXCR and keeps one entry per CDR3 protein. The repertoire holds about 1.4 million distinct CDR3 sequences, with almost 60% as singletons. The V and J ends lost 6 bases and 2 bases respectively, with 14 bases between them. Germline CDR1 and CDR2: SQVTM and ANQGSEA. There are 13 residues in the CDR3. The TCR originated in a man younger than 35 in good health. Material for sequencing was blood. The chain joins TRBV29-1 to TRBJ2-7; D might be TRBD2 (6 bases). The CDR3 nucleotides are TGCAGCGTCAGGGAGGCAGGACCCTACGAGCAGTACTTC. It encodes CSVREAGPYEQYF.